The sequence of this T cell receptor (beta chain) was determined in a study of OX40 agonist ivuxolimab in advanced cancers. Study-level background: Antecedent anti-PD-1, anti-PD-L1 or anti-CTLA-4 therapy was permissible, with about 39% having received some. One patient with hepatocellular carcinoma and two with cutaneous melanoma, three in all, had partial responses.

Profiled with immunoSEQ multiplex PCR; TCRdb holds only in-frame clones, not every one. Here the sample spans approximately 51,000 clones, around 77% being singletons. On cycle 4 day 1 and cycle 7 day 1, as well as at baseline, blood was sampled. Concerning this clone: Its antigen remains unknown.

Germline CDR1 reads SGHNT; CDR2 reads YYREEE (reference sequence). This CDR3 is built from 15 residues. The germline V and J ends were trimmed by 2 bases and 2 bases, with 11 bases remaining between them. Regarding the study as a whole: Clonal expansion was seen in CD4+ and CD8+ blood T cells by week 6 at 0.1 to 3.0 mg/kg.

This clonotype originated in an adult with an advanced solid tumor such as melanoma, head and neck, liver or kidney cancer. The chain carries TRBV5-4 and TRBJ1-3; D is unclear. The specimen was CD4+ or CD8+ T cells sorted from blood, collected in a trial of the OX40 agonist ivuxolimab. CDR3 residues: CASSFGRATGNTIYF. In nucleotides, the CDR3 is TGTGCCAGCAGCTTTGGCCGCGCCACTGGAAACACCATATATTTT.